Shown below are 22 T cell receptor beta chains from a single sample sequenced in a study of blood T cell repertoires in COVID-19. Assay used: immunoSEQ multiplex PCR; TCRdb lists only in-frame clones, some missing. The sample lists around 300,000 clones, roughly 90% occurring once. Sample: peripheral blood. The receptors were sampled from a woman between 40 and 55 years old with COVID-19, enrolled during active disease.

The J gene is TRBJ2-1, the V gene TRBV7-2; D remains unclear. The CDR3 has 13 residues. The V gene's germline CDR1 is SGHTA and CDR2 FQGNSA. Deletions cut 1 base from V and 10 bases from J, with 11 bases between. The CDR3 DNA is TGTGCCAGCAGCTTAGGACACCAACGAGAGCAGTTCTTC. This encodes CASSLGHQREQFF.

The V call is TRBV7-2, the J call TRBJ2-2; 9 bases are shared with TRBD2. CDR1 and CDR2 from the germline V gene are SGHTA and FQGNSA. The ends lost 5 bases at V and 5 bases at J; junction bases unmatched: 9. The length of the CDR3 is 16 residues. The CDR3 reads CASSPPGLAKTGELFF. CDR3 DNA sequence: TGTGCCAGCAGCCCTCCGGGACTAGCCAAGACCGGGGAGCTGTTTTTT.

The chain joins TRBV2 to TRBJ1-5; perhaps TRBD1 as D (5 bases). CDR3 length: 15 amino acids. The V gene's germline CDR1 is SNHLY and CDR2 FYNNEI. V lost 1 base and J lost 0, with 7 bases in between. CDR3 nucleotide sequence: TGTGCCAGCAGTGAAGACAGGAATAGCAATCAGCCCCAGCATTTT. Amino acids: CASSEDRNSNQPQHF. The full variable domain, rest sourced from reference TRBV2 and TRBJ1-5, is EPEVTQTPSHQVTQMGQEVILRCVPISNHLYFYWYRQILGQKVEFLVSFYNNEISEKSEIFDDQFSVERPDGSNFTLKIRSTKLEDSAMYFCASSEDRNSNQPQHFGDGTRLSIL.

The V and J genes are TRBV19 and TRBJ1-6; possible D gene TRBD1, 5 bases. Germline loops: CDR1 LNHDA, CDR2 SQIVND (reference sequence). The CDR3 sequence is 16 residues long. V was pared by 7 bases and J by 5 bases, with 18 bases between. The CDR3 nucleotides read TGTGCCAGTACGTCAGGCCTGGGACTTGATAATTCACCCCTCCACTTT. Protein: CASTSGLGLDNSPLHF.

This chain uses TRBV25-1 with TRBJ1-6; no clear D gene. V lost 4 bases to trimming and J lost 7 bases, with 17 bases between them. Germline-derived CDR1 and CDR2 are MGHDK and SYGVNS. This CDR3 spans 16 amino acids. In nucleotides, the CDR3 is TGTGCCAGCAGTGCCGCTGACCTGGGGAGGAATTCACCCCTCCACTTT. Translation gives CASSAADLGRNSPLHF.

This chain uses TRBV18 with TRBJ1-1, with D perhaps matching TRBD1 (6 bases). The CDR3 extends over 14 amino acids. Germline loops: CDR1 KGHSH, CDR2 LQKENI. V was clipped by 3 bases and J by 5 bases, with 13 bases between them. The CDR3 protein is CASSPKGVGTEAFF. The CDR3, as DNA: TGTGCCAGCTCACCTAAGGGGGTTGGGACTGAAGCTTTCTTT.

The chain recombines TRBV5-1 with TRBJ2-5; 7 nucleotides match TRBD1. The CDR3 has 14 residues. Germline values: CDR1 SGHRS, CDR2 YFSETQ. With 9 bases clipped from V and 2 bases from J, the junction kept 10 bases outside the gene matches. The CDR3 spells CATAPGQLQETQYF. The CDR3 coding sequence is TGCGCCACCGCCCCGGGACAGCTACAAGAGACCCAGTACTTC.

The V and J genes are TRBV28 and TRBJ1-1; a possible D gene is TRBD1 (6 bases). The V gene's germline CDR1 is MDHEN and CDR2 SYDVKM. V lost 8 bases, J lost 3 bases, and 16 bases lay in between. The CDR3 runs to 14 residues. The CDR3 DNA follows: TGTGCCAGCTCATCAGGGGCTTGGGACACTGAAGCTTTCTTT. Its protein product is CASSSGAWDTEAFF.

The gene calls are TRBV19 and TRBJ2-2; a weak D match, TRBD1 (5 bases). The CDR3 is made up of 15 amino acids. V was clipped by 6 bases and J by 1 base, with 12 bases between them. Germline V gives CDR1 LNHDA, CDR2 SQIVND (reference sequence). The DNA of the CDR3 is TGTGCCAGTAGCCGCGGAACAGGGAACACCGGGGAGCTGTTTTTT. Translated: CASSRGTGNTGELFF.

This chain uses TRBV5-1 with TRBJ2-6, with 7 bases identical to TRBD2. Per the germline V gene, CDR1 is SGHRS and CDR2 is YFSETQ. J was trimmed by 2 bases and V by 2 bases; bases with no gene match: 1. The CDR3 contains 15 residues. The CDR3, as DNA: TGCGCCAGCAGCTTCGGGGGGACTGGGGCCAACGTCCTGACTTTC. It specifies CASSFGGTGANVLTF.

The chain recombines TRBV9 with TRBJ1-2; D remains ambiguous. Trimming pared 6 bases from V and 11 bases from J, leaving 14 bases between. This CDR3 is 11 amino acids long. Germline CDR1 is SGDLS and CDR2 is YYNGEE. CDR3 protein: CASNLLGRYTF. Here the CDR3 DNA reads TGTGCCAGCAACCTTTTGGGGAGGTACACCTTC.

This clone has a single count. V and J are TRBV28 and TRBJ2-7, with 8 bases lining up with TRBD1. Germline CDR1 is MDHEN and CDR2 is SYDVKM. Germline trimming cut 5 bases from V and 9 bases from J; bases unmatched to any gene: 6. CDR3 length: 12 amino acids. The CDR3 DNA reads as TGTGCCAGCAGTCCGACAGGGGTGGTGCAGTACTTC. Encoded protein: CASSPTGVVQYF.

The chain couples TRBV29-1 to TRBJ2-7; 7 nucleotides line up with TRBD2. The V gene end was trimmed by 6 bases and the J gene end by 5 bases; junction bases not matched to a gene: 7. CDR1 and CDR2 from the germline V gene are SQVTM and ANQGSEA. There are 12 residues in the CDR3. This CDR3 is CSVGGQVHEQYF. Written as DNA, the CDR3 is TGCAGCGTGGGAGGGCAGGTACACGAGCAGTACTTC.

Only one count was recorded for this clone. The chain employs TRBV7-9 and TRBJ1-1; D is possibly TRBD1 (6 bases). V gave up 8 bases and J gave up 4 bases, with 20 bases separating them. Germline values: CDR1 SEHNR, CDR2 FQNEAQ (reference sequence). The CDR3 totals 15 residues. The CDR3 DNA is TGTGCCAGCTCAAAACGCGGGGGCAGGGGCACTGAAGCTTTCTTT. This gives the protein CASSKRGGRGTEAFF.

The genes are TRBV19 and TRBJ1-5; maybe TRBD1 (5 bases). The germline V gene has CDR1 LNHDA and CDR2 SQIVND (reference sequence). This CDR3 contains 14 residues. Trimming cost V 1 base and J 6 bases, with 10 bases left between them. As DNA, the CDR3 is TGTGCCAGTAGTATAGGGGACGGGGGTCAGCCCCAGCATTTT. This encodes CASSIGDGGQPQHF.

The chain employs TRBV29-1 and TRBJ1-2; D is uncertain. Germline CDR1 is SQVTM and CDR2 is ANQGSEA. V was clipped by 7 bases and J by 4 bases, with 13 bases between them. The CDR3 contains 12 residues. The CDR3 protein is CSAASGFYGYTF. The CDR3 nucleotides read TGCAGCGCCGCATCGGGGTTCTATGGCTACACCTTC.

The V gene is TRBV6-6, the J gene TRBJ2-2; D possibly corresponds to TRBD1 (6 bases). The CDR3 totals 14 residues. The V and J ends lost 6 bases and 1 base respectively, with 9 bases between them. Per the germline V gene, CDR1 is MNHNY and CDR2 is SVGAGI (reference sequence). The CDR3: CASRRQENTGELFF. The CDR3 region has the DNA TGTGCCAGCAGGCGACAGGAGAACACCGGGGAGCTGTTTTTT.

This chain links TRBV3-1 (or the pseudogene TRBV3-2) with TRBJ2-3; 7 positions agree with TRBD1. Unmatched junction bases numbered 9, after V lost 4 bases and J lost 2 bases. The CDR3 is 16 residues long. CDR1 and CDR2 from the germline V gene are LGHDT and YNNKEL (reference sequence). CDR3 protein: CASSLTGASSTDTQYF. DNA for the CDR3: TGTGCCAGCAGCCTCACAGGGGCCTCCTCCACAGATACGCAGTATTTT.

V and J are TRBV7-2 and TRBJ2-7; possibly TRBD1 for D (5 bases). The CDR3 consists of 16 residues. The V and J ends lost 0 bases and 6 bases respectively, with 18 bases between them. CDR1 SGHTA and CDR2 FQGNSA come from the germline V gene. Here the CDR3 DNA reads TGTGCCAGCAGCTTAGCCAGGGTCCAGGGCCCTCGCGAGCAGTACTTC. It is translated as CASSLARVQGPREQYF. Together with reference TRBV7-2 and TRBJ2-7, the CDR3 gives the full variable domain: GAGVSQSPSNKVTEKGKDVELRCDPISGHTALYWYRQSLGQGLEFLIYFQGNSAPDKSGLPSDRFSAERTGGSVSTLTIQRTQQEDSAVYLCASSLARVQGPREQYFGPGTRLTVT.

The genes are TRBV5-6 and TRBJ2-7; unclear D gene. The CDR3 totals 11 residues. The V and J ends lost 3 bases and 3 bases respectively, with 4 bases between them. Germline V gene sequence: CDR1 SGHDT, CDR2 YYEEEE. The CDR3 sequence is CASSYNYEQYF. DNA for the CDR3: TGTGCCAGCAGCTACAACTACGAGCAGTACTTC.

This clone appeared once. The chain recombines TRBV6-2 or TRBV6-3 with TRBJ2-1, with 7 positions matching TRBD2. With V trimmed by 5 bases and J by 8 bases, 3 bases remained unmatched. CDR1 MNHEY and CDR2 SVGEGT come from the germline V gene. This CDR3 has 12 residues. This chain's CDR3 is CASSRLAYEQFF. The DNA for the CDR3 is TGTGCCAGCAGTCGACTAGCCTATGAGCAGTTCTTC.

This chain links TRBV7-2 with TRBJ1-5; D perhaps matches TRBD1 (5 bases). Trimming took off 5 bases at V and 6 bases at J, with 11 bases between the two ends. Germline V CDR1 and CDR2: SGHTA, FQGNSA. CDR3 size: 13 residues. The CDR3 bases are TGTGCCAGCAGCCAGGGTAGTGGTCAGCCCCAGCATTTT. Its translation: CASSQGSGQPQHF.